A single T cell receptor beta chain is shown here with its context. The antigen remains undetermined. This specimen belongs to a study of Graves' ophthalmopathy and Graves' hyperthyroidism. Investigators amplified TCR beta CDR3 regions from RNA transcripts. HTBI primers were employed in first-round RT-PCR, then a second-round multiplex PCR followed. From the multiplex PCR reads, TCRdb called clonotypes with MiXCR, one entry per CDR3 protein. This repertoire shows about 600,000 distinct CDR3 sequences, about two fifths found once; its top ten account for around 4.6%. Overall study results and limits: Blood also contained most of the expanded thyroid clonotypes above 0.001 frequency.

The TCR originated in an adult man with Graves' hyperthyroidism. Material: peripheral blood or thyroid tissue (not recorded which).

CDR3 residues: CSARLTGGEETQYF. CDR3 nucleotide sequence: TGCAGTGCCCGACTGACAGGGGGCGAAGAGACCCAGTACTTC. J is TRBJ2-5 and V is TRBV20-1, with 10 bases fitting TRBD1. The ends lost 6 bases at V and 3 bases at J; junction bases unmatched: 7. Germline V lookup: CDR1 DFQATT, CDR2 SNEGSKA (reference sequence). CDR3 size: 14 residues.